These T cell receptor beta chains were read from a single sample in a study of blood T cells in healthy people across ages. TCRdb re-called the 5' RACE reads with MiXCR, one entry per CDR3 protein. Found here are about 1.4 million distinct CDR3 sequences, 59% of them singletons; the top ten hold 6.5% to 8.5%. The sample was blood. The receptors were sampled from a man aged 18 to 35 in good health. CDR3s include the opening cysteine and the closing phenylalanine or tryptophan. D genes are given only for firm matches. Not all rows give a size; the values are once, few, many and, for expanded clones, a class.

v_gene,j_gene,d_gene,abundance,len,CDR3nt,CDR3aa
TRBV14,TRBJ2-7,.,.,15,TGTGCCAGCAGTAAGGACTCGGGCCTCATTTACGAGCAGTACTTC,CASSKDSGLIYEQYF
TRBV7-2,TRBJ2-1,.,.,14,TGTGCCAGCAGGGGGTTGAACAGGCTGGGGGAGCAGTTCTTC,CASRGLNRLGEQFF
TRBV25-1,TRBJ1-2,.,few,12,TGTGCCAGCAGTGCGACCCAGGGTGGCTACACCTTC,CASSATQGGYTF
TRBV20-1,TRBJ2-1,.,.,13,TGCAGTGCTAGTTCGCTACGATACAATGAGCAGTTCTTC,CSASSLRYNEQFF
TRBV4-1,TRBJ2-7,TRBD2,few,16,TGCGCCAGCAGCCAAGATCCAACTAGCGGGAAATACGAGCAGTACTTC,CASSQDPTSGKYEQYF
TRBV6-2/TRBV6-3,TRBJ1-5,.,few,12,TGTGCCAGCAGTCAACTAAATCAGCCCCAGCATTTT,CASSQLNQPQHF
TRBV29-1,TRBJ2-2,.,.,14,TGCAGCGTGTCAGGGGCGAAAAGCCCCGGGGAGCTGTTTTTT,CSVSGAKSPGELFF
TRBV29-1,TRBJ1-1,.,.,13,TGCAGCGCCAGAGCGGGGATGAACACTGAAGCTTTCTTT,CSARAGMNTEAFF
TRBV7-8,TRBJ2-5,.,.,15,TGTGCCAGCAGCTTTTATAGGGGCTGGGAAGAGACCCAGTACTTC,CASSFYRGWEETQYF
TRBV28,TRBJ2-3,.,.,14,TGTGCCAGCAGTGTTGGCAGTAGAGCAGATACGCAGTATTTT,CASSVGSRADTQYF
TRBV28,TRBJ2-1,TRBD2,.,18,TGTGCCAGCAGTTTATCGTTCCGACTAGCGGGGAACCGGGATGAGCAGTTCTTC,CASSLSFRLAGNRDEQFF
TRBV10-3,TRBJ2-1,.,.,16,TGTGCCATCAGTGATGGGGAGGCGAGCTCCTACAATGAGCAGTTCTTC,CAISDGEASSYNEQFF
TRBV29-1,TRBJ2-5,.,.,12,TGCAGCGGGTCGGAGGTTTTGGAGACCCAGTACTTC,CSGSEVLETQYF
TRBV29-1,TRBJ2-5,.,many,8,TGCAGCGCGGAGACCCAGTACTTC,CSAETQYF
TRBV4-1,TRBJ2-7,TRBD2,few,16,TGCGCCAGCAGCCTCTTAGCGGGAGCGGTCCTCTACGAGCAGTACTTC,CASSLLAGAVLYEQYF
TRBV20-1,TRBJ2-7,.,few,12,TGCAGTGCCGGACTACTGATCTACGAGCAGTACTTC,CSAGLLIYEQYF